The sequence of this TCR beta chain was determined in a study of T cells in localized non-small cell lung cancer. The CDR3 is 15 residues long. V lost 6 bases to trimming and J lost 3 bases; unmatched junction nucleotides: 6. Germline CDR1 and CDR2: WSHSY and SAAADI. Study conclusions and caveats: Because researchers sequenced only one region of the tumor, heterogeneity is still possible. Adjacent lung was found to contain a median around 58 of the top 100 tumor clones. Higher blood T cell density tracked longer overall survival. Maximal T cell clonality occurred in uninvolved adjacent lung, with tumor ranking below it.

Some clones are missing from TCRdb's copy, which holds only in-frame ones; the method was immunoSEQ multiplex PCR. This table has around 4,400 clones, more than 25% appearing once. Of note for this clone: Its antigen remains unidentified.

The chain couples TRBV10-2 to TRBJ2-2; 8 bases match TRBD1. This sample comprised lung tumor tissue, obtained before any cancer treatment. This sequence originates from a male donor aged 60 or over with stage I lung adenocarcinoma. The CDR3 DNA reads as TGCGCCAGCAGGCTGACAGGGGAGTACACCGGGGAGCTGTTTTTT. Encoded protein: CASRLTGEYTGELFF.